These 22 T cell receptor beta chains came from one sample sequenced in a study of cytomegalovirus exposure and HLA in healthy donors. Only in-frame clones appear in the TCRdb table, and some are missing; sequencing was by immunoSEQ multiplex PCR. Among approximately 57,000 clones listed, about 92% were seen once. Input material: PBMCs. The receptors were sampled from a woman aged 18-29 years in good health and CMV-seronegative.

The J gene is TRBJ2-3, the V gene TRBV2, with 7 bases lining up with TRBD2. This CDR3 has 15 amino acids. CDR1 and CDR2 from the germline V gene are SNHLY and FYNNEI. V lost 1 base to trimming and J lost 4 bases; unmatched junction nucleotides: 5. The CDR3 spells CASSEGGGVPDTQYF. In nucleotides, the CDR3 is TGTGCCAGCAGTGAAGGCGGGGGTGTTCCAGATACGCAGTATTTT.

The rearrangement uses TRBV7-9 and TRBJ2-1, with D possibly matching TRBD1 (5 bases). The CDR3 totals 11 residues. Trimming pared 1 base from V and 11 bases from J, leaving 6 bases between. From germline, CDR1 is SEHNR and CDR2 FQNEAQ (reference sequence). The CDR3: CASSLEGKQFF. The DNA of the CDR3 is TGTGCCAGCAGCTTAGAGGGGAAGCAGTTCTTC.

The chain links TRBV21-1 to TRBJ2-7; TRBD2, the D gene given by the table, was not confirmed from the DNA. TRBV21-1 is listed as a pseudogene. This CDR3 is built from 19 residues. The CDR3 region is CASSKGGLAAPNFTYEQYV. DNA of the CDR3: TGTGCCAGCAGCAAAGGGGGACTAGCGGCTCCTAACTTCACCTACGAGCAGTACGTC.

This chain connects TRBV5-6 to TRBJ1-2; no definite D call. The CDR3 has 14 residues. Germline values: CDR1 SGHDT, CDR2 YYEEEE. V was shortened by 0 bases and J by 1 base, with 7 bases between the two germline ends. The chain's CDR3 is CASSLAGRNYGYTF. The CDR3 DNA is TGTGCCAGCAGCTTGGCGGGTCGTAACTATGGCTACACCTTC. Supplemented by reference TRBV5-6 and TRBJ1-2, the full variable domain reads DAGVTQSPTHLIKTRGQQVTLRCSPKSGHDTVSWYQQALGQGPQFIFQYYEEEERQRGNFPDRFSGHQFPNYSSELNVNALLLGDSALYLCASSLAGRNYGYTFGSGTRLTVV.

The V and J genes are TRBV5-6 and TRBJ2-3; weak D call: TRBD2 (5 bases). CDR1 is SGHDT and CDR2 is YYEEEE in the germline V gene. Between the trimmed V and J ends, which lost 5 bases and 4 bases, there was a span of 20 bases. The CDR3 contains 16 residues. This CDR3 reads CASSLVWESGPDTQYF. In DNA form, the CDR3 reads TGTGCCAGCAGTCTGGTATGGGAGAGTGGTCCAGATACGCAGTATTTT.

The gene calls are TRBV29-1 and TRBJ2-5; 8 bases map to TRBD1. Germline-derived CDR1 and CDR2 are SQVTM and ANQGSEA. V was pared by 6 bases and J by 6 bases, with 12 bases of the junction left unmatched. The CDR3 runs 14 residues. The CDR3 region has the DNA TGCAGCGTCCTCAGGGGGCAGGGGGCAAAGACCCAGTACTTC. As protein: CSVLRGQGAKTQYF.

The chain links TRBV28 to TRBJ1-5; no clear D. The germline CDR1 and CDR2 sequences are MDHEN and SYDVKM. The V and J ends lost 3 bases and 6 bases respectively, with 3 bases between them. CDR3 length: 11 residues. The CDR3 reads CASSFSQPQHF. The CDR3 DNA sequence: TGTGCCAGCAGTTTCAGTCAGCCCCAGCATTTT.

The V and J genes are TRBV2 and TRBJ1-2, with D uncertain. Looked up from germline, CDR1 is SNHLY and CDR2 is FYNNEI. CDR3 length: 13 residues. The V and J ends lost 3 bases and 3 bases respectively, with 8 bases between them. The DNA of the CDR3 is TGTGCCAGCAGTGACGGCGGGGACTATGGCTACACCTTC. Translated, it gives CASSDGGDYGYTF.

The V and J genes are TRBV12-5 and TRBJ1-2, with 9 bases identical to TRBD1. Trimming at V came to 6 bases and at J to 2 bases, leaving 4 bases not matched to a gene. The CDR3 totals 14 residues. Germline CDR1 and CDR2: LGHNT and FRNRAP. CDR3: CASGRDRVNYGYTF. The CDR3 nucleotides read TGTGCTAGTGGGCGGGACAGGGTAAACTATGGCTACACCTTC.

Here the CDR3 DNA reads TGTGCCAGCAGTTTAGCGGCCTACTCCTACGAGCAGTACTTC. Translated: CASSLAAYSYEQYF. The V and J genes are TRBV27 and TRBJ2-7; no clear D gene. This CDR3 spans 14 amino acids. Trimming took off 2 bases at V and 0 bases at J, with 8 bases between the two ends. From germline, CDR1 is MNHEY and CDR2 SMNVEV (reference sequence).

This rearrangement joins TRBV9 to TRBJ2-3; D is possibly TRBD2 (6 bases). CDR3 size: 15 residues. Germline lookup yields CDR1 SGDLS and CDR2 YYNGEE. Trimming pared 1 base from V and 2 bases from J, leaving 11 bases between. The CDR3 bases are TGTGCCAGCAGCGTATCGGGGGAGCACACAGATACGCAGTATTTT. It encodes CASSVSGEHTDTQYF.

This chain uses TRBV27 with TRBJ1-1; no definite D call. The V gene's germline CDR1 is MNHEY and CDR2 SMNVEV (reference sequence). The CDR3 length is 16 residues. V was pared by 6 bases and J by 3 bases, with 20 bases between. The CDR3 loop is CASSPGQVWVDTEAFF. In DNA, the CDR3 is TGTGCCAGCAGCCCTGGCCAGGTTTGGGTCGACACTGAAGCTTTCTTT.

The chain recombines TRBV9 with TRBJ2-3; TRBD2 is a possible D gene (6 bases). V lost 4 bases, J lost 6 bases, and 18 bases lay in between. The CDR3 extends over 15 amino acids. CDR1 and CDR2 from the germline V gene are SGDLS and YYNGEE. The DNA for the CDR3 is TGTGCCAGCAGCCTCACCGGGACTCCTGCGGATACGCAGTATTTT. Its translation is CASSLTGTPADTQYF.

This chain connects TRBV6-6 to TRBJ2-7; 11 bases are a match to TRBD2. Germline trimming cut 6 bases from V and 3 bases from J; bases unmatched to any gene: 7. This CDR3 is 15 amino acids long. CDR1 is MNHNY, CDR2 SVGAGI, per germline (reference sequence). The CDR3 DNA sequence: TGTGCCAGCAGGCAGGGACTAGCGGACTACTACGAGCAGTACGTC. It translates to CASRQGLADYYEQYV.

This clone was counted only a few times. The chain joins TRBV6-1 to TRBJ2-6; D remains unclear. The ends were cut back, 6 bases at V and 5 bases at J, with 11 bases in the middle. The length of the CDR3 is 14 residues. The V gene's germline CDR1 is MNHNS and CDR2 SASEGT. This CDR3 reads CASSSNLWANVLTF. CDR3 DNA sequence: TGTGCCAGCAGCTCTAACCTCTGGGCCAACGTCCTGACTTTC.

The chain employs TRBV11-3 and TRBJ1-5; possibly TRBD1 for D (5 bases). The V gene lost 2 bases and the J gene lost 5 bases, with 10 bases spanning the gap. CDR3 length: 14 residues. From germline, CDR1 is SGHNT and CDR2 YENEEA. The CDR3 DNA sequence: TGTGCCAGCAGCTTACGAGGGGAGGATCAGCCCCAGCATTTT. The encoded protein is CASSLRGEDQPQHF.

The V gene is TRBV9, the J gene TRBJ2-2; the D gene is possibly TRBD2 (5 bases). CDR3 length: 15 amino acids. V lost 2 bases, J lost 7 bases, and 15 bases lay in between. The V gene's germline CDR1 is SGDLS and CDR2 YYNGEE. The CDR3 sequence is CASSVEGTWVGELFF. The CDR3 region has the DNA TGTGCCAGCAGCGTCGAGGGAACCTGGGTCGGGGAGCTGTTTTTT.

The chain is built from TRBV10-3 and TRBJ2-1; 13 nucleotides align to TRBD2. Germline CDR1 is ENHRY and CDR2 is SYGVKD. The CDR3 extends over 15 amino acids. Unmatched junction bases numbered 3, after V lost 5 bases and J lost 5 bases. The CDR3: CAISKGLAGNNEQFF. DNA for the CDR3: TGTGCCATCAGTAAGGGACTAGCGGGAAACAATGAGCAGTTCTTC.

This CDR3 reads CASSYFFGGTEAFF. The CDR3 nucleotides are TGTGCCAGTAGTTACTTTTTTGGAGGGACTGAAGCTTTCTTT. The chain combines TRBV19 with TRBJ1-1; no clear D. The CDR3 consists of 14 residues. The germline CDR1 and CDR2 sequences are LNHDA and SQIVND (reference sequence). The V end lost 5 bases, the J end lost 5 bases, and 15 bases lay between the germline ends.

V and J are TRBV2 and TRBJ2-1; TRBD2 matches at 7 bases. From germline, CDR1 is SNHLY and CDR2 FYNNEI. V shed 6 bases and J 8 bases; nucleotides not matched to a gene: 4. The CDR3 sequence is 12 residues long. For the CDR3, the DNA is TGTGCCAGCAGGCTCGCGGGGGATGAGCAGTTCTTC. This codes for CASRLAGDEQFF.

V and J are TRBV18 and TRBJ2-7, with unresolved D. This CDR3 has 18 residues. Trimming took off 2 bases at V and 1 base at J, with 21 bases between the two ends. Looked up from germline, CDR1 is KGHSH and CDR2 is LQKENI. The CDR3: CASSPSPISGSRSYEQYV. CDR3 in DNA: TGTGCCAGCTCACCAAGCCCCATTAGTGGCAGCAGGTCCTACGAGCAGTACGTC.

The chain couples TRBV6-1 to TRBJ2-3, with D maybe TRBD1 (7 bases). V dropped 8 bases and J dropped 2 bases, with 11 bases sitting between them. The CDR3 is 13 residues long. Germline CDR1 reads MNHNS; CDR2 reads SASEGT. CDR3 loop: CASGQDYTDTQYF. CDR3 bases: TGTGCCAGCGGACAGGACTACACAGATACGCAGTATTTT.